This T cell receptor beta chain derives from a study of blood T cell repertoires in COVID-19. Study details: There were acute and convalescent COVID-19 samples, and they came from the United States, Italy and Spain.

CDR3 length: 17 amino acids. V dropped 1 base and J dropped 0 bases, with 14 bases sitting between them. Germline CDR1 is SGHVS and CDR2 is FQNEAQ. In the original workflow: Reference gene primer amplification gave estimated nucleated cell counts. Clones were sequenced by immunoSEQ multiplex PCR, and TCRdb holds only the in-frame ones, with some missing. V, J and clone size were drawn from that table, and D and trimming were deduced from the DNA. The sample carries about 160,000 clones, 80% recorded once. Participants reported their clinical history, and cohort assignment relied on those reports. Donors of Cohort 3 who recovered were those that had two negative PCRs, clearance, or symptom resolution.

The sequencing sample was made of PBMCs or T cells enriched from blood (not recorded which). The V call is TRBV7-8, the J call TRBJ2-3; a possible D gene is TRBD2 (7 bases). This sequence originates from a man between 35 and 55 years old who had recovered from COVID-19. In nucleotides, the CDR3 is TGTGCCAGCAGCTTAGAATGGGGGGGGCTGAGCACAGATACGCAGTATTTT. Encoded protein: CASSLEWGGLSTDTQYF.